This T cell receptor (beta chain) was obtained from a study of blood T cells in healthy people across ages. General study points: Researchers report that TCR beta diversity correlated strongly with naive T cell percentage.

Comment on this clonotype: Antigen specificity is unknown.

A second about 7 to 11 cycle PCR used barcoded and J-beta primers. Template switching added a 12-random-nucleotide identifier to every cDNA molecule. No fewer than 2.5 million CDR3-containing paired-end reads came from each sample. TCRdb re-derived calls from the 5' RACE reads in MiXCR, one entry per CDR3 protein. The sample has about 1.4 million distinct CDR3 sequences; around 59% are singletons. Per germline, CDR1 KGHDR and CDR2 SFDVKD. This CDR3 is 15 amino acids long. J gave up 2 bases and V 4 bases, and 4 bases lay outside the gene matches. This rearrangement joins TRBV24-1 to TRBJ2-3; the match to TRBD2 covers 8 bases. This receptor was identified in a man aged 18 to 30 in good health. The sample taken for sequencing was blood. The CDR3 DNA sequence: TGTGCCACCAGTGAAGCGGGAGACCACACAGATACGCAGTATTTT. Residues: CATSEAGDHTDTQYF.